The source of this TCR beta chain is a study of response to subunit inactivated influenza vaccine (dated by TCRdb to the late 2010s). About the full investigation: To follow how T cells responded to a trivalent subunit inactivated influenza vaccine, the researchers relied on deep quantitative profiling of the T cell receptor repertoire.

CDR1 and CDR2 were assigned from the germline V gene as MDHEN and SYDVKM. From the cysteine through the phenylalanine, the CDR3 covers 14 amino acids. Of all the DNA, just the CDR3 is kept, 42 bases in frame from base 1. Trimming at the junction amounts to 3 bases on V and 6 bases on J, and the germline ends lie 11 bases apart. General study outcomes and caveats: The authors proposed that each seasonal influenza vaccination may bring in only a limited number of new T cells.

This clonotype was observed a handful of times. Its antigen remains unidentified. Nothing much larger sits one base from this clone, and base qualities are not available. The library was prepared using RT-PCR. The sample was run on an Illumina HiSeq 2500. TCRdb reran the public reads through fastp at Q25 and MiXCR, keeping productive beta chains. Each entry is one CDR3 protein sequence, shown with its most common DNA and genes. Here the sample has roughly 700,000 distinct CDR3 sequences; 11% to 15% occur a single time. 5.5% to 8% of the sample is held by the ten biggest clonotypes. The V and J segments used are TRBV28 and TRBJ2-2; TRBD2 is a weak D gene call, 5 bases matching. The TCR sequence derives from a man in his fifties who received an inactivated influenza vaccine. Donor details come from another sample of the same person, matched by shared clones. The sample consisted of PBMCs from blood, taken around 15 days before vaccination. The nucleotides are TGTGCCAGCAGTTTTGCGGGCCATCCCGGGGAGCTGTTTTTT. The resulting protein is CASSFAGHPGELFF. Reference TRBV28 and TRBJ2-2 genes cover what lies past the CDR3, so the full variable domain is DVKVTQSSRYLVKRTGEKVFLECVQDMDHENMFWYRQDPGLGLRLIYFSYDVKMKEKGDIPEGYSVSREKKERFSLILESASTNQTSMYLCASSFAGHPGELFFGEGSRLTVL.